This is a list of T cell receptor beta chains from one sample in a study of T cells after yellow fever vaccination. TCRdb called the 5' RACE reads again in MiXCR, with one record for every CDR3 protein. Among around 200,000 distinct CDR3 sequences listed, around 10% were seen once. The material sequenced was CD8+ T cells sorted from PBMCs, taken 15 days after the yellow fever booster vaccination. Every receptor here comes from a man aged 18 to 29 who received the YFV17D yellow fever vaccine. CDR3s include the opening cysteine and the closing phenylalanine or tryptophan. A D gene is named only where the DNA matches it firmly. Clone size, where shown, is once, few, many, or a class for clones that have expanded.

d_call: NA; clone_size: many; j_call: TRBJ2-3; v_call: TRBV7-9; cdr3_nt: TGTGCCAGCAGCCCGAAGAGGGGGGCCCTCACAGATACGCAGTATTTT; cdr3_aa: CASSPKRGALTDTQYF
d_call: NA; clone_size: NA; j_call: TRBJ2-7; v_call: TRBV7-9; cdr3_nt: TGTGCCAGCAGCTTACAGTCGGGGAAAAAGTACTTC; cdr3_aa: CASSLQSGKKYF
d_call: NA; clone_size: few; j_call: TRBJ1-5; v_call: TRBV15; cdr3_nt: TGTGCCACCAGCAGAGGTAGCAATCAGCCCCAGCATTTT; cdr3_aa: CATSRGSNQPQHF
d_call: NA; clone_size: few; j_call: TRBJ1-6; v_call: TRBV4-3; cdr3_nt: TGCGCCAGCAGCCAAGACAGGGGAATGGGATCACCCCTCCACTTT; cdr3_aa: CASSQDRGMGSPLHF
d_call: NA; clone_size: NA; j_call: TRBJ1-1; v_call: TRBV20-1; cdr3_nt: TGCAGTGCTAGGGCGGGACCGAACACTGAAGCTTTCTTT; cdr3_aa: CSARAGPNTEAFF
d_call: NA; clone_size: NA; j_call: TRBJ2-6; v_call: TRBV6-2/TRBV6-3; cdr3_nt: TGTGCCAGCAGTACGGGGCATGCGTCTGGGGCCAACGTCCTGACTTTC; cdr3_aa: CASSTGHASGANVLTF
d_call: NA; clone_size: NA; j_call: TRBJ2-7; v_call: TRBV10-2; cdr3_nt: TGCGCCAGCGTCCGGGACGACACCTACGAGCAGTACTTC; cdr3_aa: CASVRDDTYEQYF
d_call: TRBD2; clone_size: few; j_call: TRBJ2-5; v_call: TRBV4-2; cdr3_nt: TGTGCCAGCAGCCACATGTATGGACTAGCGGGCCCGAAAGAGACCCAGTACTTC; cdr3_aa: CASSHMYGLAGPKETQYF
d_call: NA; clone_size: few; j_call: TRBJ1-2; v_call: TRBV4-1; cdr3_nt: TGCGCCAGCAGCCAAGAACCCGGGAGGGAAGGTCATGGCTACACCTTC; cdr3_aa: CASSQEPGREGHGYTF
d_call: NA; clone_size: many; j_call: TRBJ2-1; v_call: TRBV5-1; cdr3_nt: TGCGCCAGCAGCTTGCCAGGGGACAATGAGCAGTTCTTC; cdr3_aa: CASSLPGDNEQFF
d_call: TRBD2; clone_size: few; j_call: TRBJ2-3; v_call: TRBV11-2; cdr3_nt: TGTGCCAGCAGCTTTTCCGGGGGGATTAGCACAGATACGCAGTATTTT; cdr3_aa: CASSFSGGISTDTQYF
d_call: TRBD2; clone_size: few; j_call: TRBJ2-1; v_call: TRBV27; cdr3_nt: TGTGCCAGCAGTTTATCTACTAGCGGGGATTACAATGAGCAGTTCTTC; cdr3_aa: CASSLSTSGDYNEQFF
d_call: TRBD1; clone_size: NA; j_call: TRBJ1-1; v_call: TRBV6-6; cdr3_nt: TGTGCCAGCAGGACAGGGGGCCTTAATGAAGCTTTCTTT; cdr3_aa: CASRTGGLNEAFF
d_call: NA; clone_size: few; j_call: TRBJ2-7; v_call: TRBV4-1; cdr3_nt: TGCGCCAGCAGCCAAGCTTCCGGGGGTGAGCAGTACTTC; cdr3_aa: CASSQASGGEQYF
d_call: NA; clone_size: NA; j_call: TRBJ2-2; v_call: TRBV20-1; cdr3_nt: TGCAGTGCCGATGGAGTGGGTTTAGAGGCCGGGGAGCTGTTTTTT; cdr3_aa: CSADGVGLEAGELFF
d_call: TRBD1; clone_size: NA; j_call: TRBJ2-1; v_call: TRBV3-1; cdr3_nt: TGTGCCAGCAGCCGACAGGGGGGGCCTCTTAACAATGAGCAGTTCTTC; cdr3_aa: CASSRQGGPLNNEQFF
d_call: NA; clone_size: NA; j_call: TRBJ2-7; v_call: TRBV27; cdr3_nt: TGTGCCAGCTCAGCGAGGTCTCGCGAGCAGTACTTC; cdr3_aa: CASSARSREQYF
d_call: NA; clone_size: NA; j_call: TRBJ1-5; v_call: TRBV27; cdr3_nt: TGTGCCAGCACCCCCACTCTAGGTAGCAATCAGCCCCAGCATTTT; cdr3_aa: CASTPTLGSNQPQHF
d_call: NA; clone_size: few; j_call: TRBJ2-4; v_call: TRBV20-1; cdr3_nt: TGCAGTGCTGAACTCCAGGGCAAAAACATTCAGTACTTC; cdr3_aa: CSAELQGKNIQYF
d_call: TRBD2; clone_size: NA; j_call: TRBJ2-2; v_call: TRBV12-3/TRBV12-4; cdr3_nt: TGTGCCAGCAGTTTATCACCTAGCGGGGGGACCGGGGAGCTGTTTTTT; cdr3_aa: CASSLSPSGGTGELFF
d_call: NA; clone_size: few; j_call: TRBJ2-1; v_call: TRBV6-1; cdr3_nt: TGTGCCAGCCTCCCTTTCGGGACCCCCCGAGAGGCTGAGCAGTTCTTC; cdr3_aa: CASLPFGTPREAEQFF
d_call: NA; clone_size: few; j_call: TRBJ2-1; v_call: TRBV27; cdr3_nt: TGTGCCAGCAGTCCCACGGGACGCTCCTACAATGAGCAGTTCTTC; cdr3_aa: CASSPTGRSYNEQFF
d_call: TRBD2; clone_size: NA; j_call: TRBJ2-1; v_call: TRBV27; cdr3_nt: TGTGCCAGCAGTTCCTCGACTAGCGGGGGCTACAATGAGCAGTTCTTC; cdr3_aa: CASSSSTSGGYNEQFF
d_call: NA; clone_size: NA; j_call: TRBJ1-3; v_call: TRBV4-1; cdr3_nt: TGCGCCAGCAGCCGGCAGGGCTCTGGAAACACCATATATTTT; cdr3_aa: CASSRQGSGNTIYF
d_call: TRBD2; clone_size: few; j_call: TRBJ2-1; v_call: TRBV7-6; cdr3_nt: TGTGCCAGCAGCCTTGGACTAGCGGAGGGCAATGAGCAGTTCTTC; cdr3_aa: CASSLGLAEGNEQFF
d_call: TRBD2; clone_size: NA; j_call: TRBJ2-7; v_call: TRBV11-3; cdr3_nt: TGTGCCAGCAGCCACTCCCAGATGACTAGCGGGGTGACCTACGAGCAGTACTTC; cdr3_aa: CASSHSQMTSGVTYEQYF
d_call: NA; clone_size: many; j_call: TRBJ1-2; v_call: TRBV29-1; cdr3_nt: TGCAGCGTTGAAGATCGTGGGGGGGCCCTTGGCTATGGCTACACCTTC; cdr3_aa: CSVEDRGGALGYGYTF
d_call: NA; clone_size: few; j_call: TRBJ1-5; v_call: TRBV4-2; cdr3_nt: TGTGCCAGCAGCCAGGAGGGCCAAGAATTCCAGCCCCAGCATTTT; cdr3_aa: CASSQEGQEFQPQHF
d_call: TRBD2; clone_size: many; j_call: TRBJ2-7; v_call: TRBV7-9; cdr3_nt: TGTGCCAGCTTTAGCGGGGCCTCTTACGAGCAGTACTTC; cdr3_aa: CASFSGASYEQYF
d_call: NA; clone_size: NA; j_call: TRBJ1-3; v_call: TRBV15; cdr3_nt: TGTGCCACCTCTAAGGCTGGAAACACCATATATTTT; cdr3_aa: CATSKAGNTIYF
d_call: NA; clone_size: NA; j_call: TRBJ2-7; v_call: TRBV20-1; cdr3_nt: TGCAGTGCAGGTGGACGGAGCTCCTACGAGCAGTACTTC; cdr3_aa: CSAGGRSSYEQYF
d_call: TRBD1; clone_size: NA; j_call: TRBJ1-1; v_call: TRBV27; cdr3_nt: TGTGCCAGCAGTTTAAACAGGGGTTACACTGAAGCTTTCTTT; cdr3_aa: CASSLNRGYTEAFF
d_call: NA; clone_size: NA; j_call: TRBJ1-5; v_call: TRBV4-1; cdr3_nt: TGCGCCAGCAGCCAAGGGCGTGCCTCCAATCAGCCCCAGCATTTT; cdr3_aa: CASSQGRASNQPQHF
d_call: NA; clone_size: few; j_call: TRBJ2-2; v_call: TRBV7-6; cdr3_nt: TGTGCCAGCAGCTTTGGGGACGGGTACACCGGGGAGCTGTTTTTT; cdr3_aa: CASSFGDGYTGELFF
d_call: NA; clone_size: NA; j_call: TRBJ2-7; v_call: TRBV7-9; cdr3_nt: TGTGCCAGCAGCTTACAGGGGTCGTATTTCTCCTACGAGCAGTACTTC; cdr3_aa: CASSLQGSYFSYEQYF
d_call: NA; clone_size: many; j_call: TRBJ2-1; v_call: TRBV11-2; cdr3_nt: TGTGCCAGCAGCTTAGGCAGACCATACAATGAGCAGTTCTTC; cdr3_aa: CASSLGRPYNEQFF
d_call: NA; clone_size: few; j_call: TRBJ1-1; v_call: TRBV6-5; cdr3_nt: TGTGCCAGCAGTCTAAGGGCTAGTGGGGGAAAGGGCACTGAAGCTTTCTTT; cdr3_aa: CASSLRASGGKGTEAFF
d_call: NA; clone_size: few; j_call: TRBJ1-2; v_call: TRBV7-6; cdr3_nt: TGTGCCAGCAGCAGTCAACCGGCGACGGAACTAGGGGGTGACTACACCTTC; cdr3_aa: CASSSQPATELGGDYTF
d_call: NA; clone_size: many; j_call: TRBJ2-3; v_call: TRBV4-1; cdr3_nt: TGCGCCAGCAGCCAAGCCCTAGCGCCAGATACGCAGTATTTT; cdr3_aa: CASSQALAPDTQYF
d_call: NA; clone_size: few; j_call: TRBJ2-7; v_call: TRBV5-1; cdr3_nt: TGCGCCAGCAGCTTGAGGGGCGGGACCTACGAGCAGTACTTC; cdr3_aa: CASSLRGGTYEQYF
d_call: NA; clone_size: NA; j_call: TRBJ2-7; v_call: TRBV12-5; cdr3_nt: TGTGCTAGTGGTTTGGAGCTTCGCCTCTACGAGCAGTACTTC; cdr3_aa: CASGLELRLYEQYF
d_call: NA; clone_size: NA; j_call: TRBJ1-2; v_call: TRBV12-3/TRBV12-4; cdr3_nt: TGTGCCACCCGGCCGGGAGGCTATGGCTACACCTTC; cdr3_aa: CATRPGGYGYTF
d_call: NA; clone_size: few; j_call: TRBJ1-5; v_call: TRBV4-1; cdr3_nt: TGCGCCAGCAGCCCACTCTGGGTCGATAGCAATCAGCCCCAGCATTTT; cdr3_aa: CASSPLWVDSNQPQHF
d_call: TRBD1; clone_size: NA; j_call: TRBJ1-2; v_call: TRBV5-1; cdr3_nt: TGCGCCAGCAGCTGGACAGGGGGCGGCTATGGCTACACCTTC; cdr3_aa: CASSWTGGGYGYTF
d_call: NA; clone_size: few; j_call: TRBJ1-2; v_call: TRBV12-3/TRBV12-4; cdr3_nt: TGTGCCAGCAGCCCTCCTACAGGCCCCCCTAACTATGGCTACACCTTC; cdr3_aa: CASSPPTGPPNYGYTF
d_call: NA; clone_size: many; j_call: TRBJ2-2; v_call: TRBV29-1; cdr3_nt: TGCAGCGTCCGAGGAGGGGGCGAGAACACCGGGGAGCTGTTTTTT; cdr3_aa: CSVRGGGENTGELFF
d_call: NA; clone_size: once; j_call: TRBJ2-5; v_call: TRBV7-3; cdr3_nt: TGTGCCAGCAGGTCGGGCTCGGAGACCCAGTACTTC; cdr3_aa: CASRSGSETQYF
d_call: TRBD2; clone_size: NA; j_call: TRBJ2-2; v_call: TRBV12-5; cdr3_nt: TGTGCTAGTGGCTCTCCGACTAGCGGGGGGGCTCCCACCGGGGAGCTGTTTTTT; cdr3_aa: CASGSPTSGGAPTGELFF
d_call: NA; clone_size: few; j_call: TRBJ2-1; v_call: TRBV12-3/TRBV12-4; cdr3_nt: TGTGCCAGCAGTTTAGCGGGGGGGCTAAGTGAGCAGTTCTTC; cdr3_aa: CASSLAGGLSEQFF
d_call: NA; clone_size: NA; j_call: TRBJ2-7; v_call: TRBV7-3; cdr3_nt: TGTGCCAGCAGCTTACTTACTTCATCCGAGCAGTACTTC; cdr3_aa: CASSLLTSSEQYF
d_call: NA; clone_size: many; j_call: TRBJ1-1; v_call: TRBV3-1; cdr3_nt: TGTGCCAGCAGCCAAGTACTGACAGCGTTGGGTGCTTTCTTT; cdr3_aa: CASSQVLTALGAFF
d_call: TRBD2; clone_size: NA; j_call: TRBJ2-5; v_call: TRBV10-2; cdr3_nt: TGCGCCAGCAGTCCGACTAGCGGGGGGCAAGAGACCCAGTACTTC; cdr3_aa: CASSPTSGGQETQYF
d_call: NA; clone_size: NA; j_call: TRBJ2-3; v_call: TRBV7-8; cdr3_nt: TGTGCCAGCAGCTTAGATCGGGGGTTCACAGATACGCAGTATTTT; cdr3_aa: CASSLDRGFTDTQYF
d_call: NA; clone_size: few; j_call: TRBJ1-2; v_call: TRBV4-3; cdr3_nt: TGCGCCAGCAGCCAAGTCATTTGGGGGGCCACTGGCTACACCTTC; cdr3_aa: CASSQVIWGATGYTF
d_call: NA; clone_size: few; j_call: TRBJ2-5; v_call: TRBV13; cdr3_nt: TGTGCCAGCGGGTCCCGGGGGGCCTTTCAAGAGACCCAGTACTTC; cdr3_aa: CASGSRGAFQETQYF
d_call: NA; clone_size: NA; j_call: TRBJ1-4; v_call: TRBV29-1; cdr3_nt: TGCAGCGTTCCGGCCGGAAATGAAAAACTGTTTTTT; cdr3_aa: CSVPAGNEKLFF
d_call: TRBD1; clone_size: NA; j_call: TRBJ2-1; v_call: TRBV6-5; cdr3_nt: TGTGCCAGCAGTTACGGGACAGGAGGTGGTGGTGAGCAGTTCTTC; cdr3_aa: CASSYGTGGGGEQFF
d_call: TRBD2; clone_size: NA; j_call: TRBJ2-5; v_call: TRBV10-2; cdr3_nt: TGCGCCAGCAGTGAGGTGGTAGCGGGGGGACAAGAGACCCAGTACTTC; cdr3_aa: CASSEVVAGGQETQYF
d_call: NA; clone_size: few; j_call: TRBJ2-1; v_call: TRBV7-9; cdr3_nt: TGTGCCAGCAGCGTAATATTCACAGATAGCTCCTACAATGAGCAGTTCTTC; cdr3_aa: CASSVIFTDSSYNEQFF
d_call: NA; clone_size: many; j_call: TRBJ2-3; v_call: TRBV7-9; cdr3_nt: TGTGCCAGCAGTTCCGGGATCGAGATCGCAGATACGCAGTATTTT; cdr3_aa: CASSSGIEIADTQYF